Listed below are T cell receptor beta chains from one sample, sequenced in a study of T cells in Graves' hyperthyroidism and ophthalmopathy. TCRdb ran MiXCR on the multiplex PCR reads and lists one entry per CDR3 protein. The sample shows some 550,000 distinct CDR3 sequences, roughly 20% of them seen only once. Input material: blood. Receptors originate from a man between 18 and 29 years old with Graves' hyperthyroidism. The CDR3 runs from the conserved cysteine through the conserved F or W. A D gene is named only where the DNA matches it firmly. Some rows have no size entry. The others give once, few or many, or a class for an expanded clone.

abundance: many; v_gene: TRBV4-1; j_gene: TRBJ2-7; d_gene: NA; CDR3aa: CASSQVGTATPYEQYF; CDR3nt: TGCGCCAGCAGCCAAGTCGGGACCGCCACCCCCTACGAGCAGTACTTC
abundance: many; v_gene: TRBV7-9; j_gene: TRBJ1-1; d_gene: NA; CDR3aa: CASSLVGRSTEAFF; CDR3nt: TGTGCCAGCAGCTTAGTGGGGCGGAGCACTGAAGCTTTCTTT
abundance: many; v_gene: TRBV28; j_gene: TRBJ1-5; d_gene: NA; CDR3aa: CASRGPHSNQPQHF; CDR3nt: TGTGCCAGCAGGGGACCACATAGCAATCAGCCCCAGCATTTT
abundance: many; v_gene: TRBV7-8; j_gene: TRBJ2-5; d_gene: NA; CDR3aa: CASSLDSGQETQYF; CDR3nt: TGTGCCAGCAGCTTAGACTCGGGACAAGAGACCCAGTACTTC
abundance: few; v_gene: TRBV28; j_gene: TRBJ2-2; d_gene: TRBD1; CDR3aa: CASSPRQGWGELFF; CDR3nt: TGTGCCAGCAGTCCTCGACAGGGGTGGGGGGAGCTGTTTTTT
abundance: NA; v_gene: TRBV15; j_gene: TRBJ2-3; d_gene: NA; CDR3aa: CATTAGGSGDTQYF; CDR3nt: TGTGCCACCACCGCCGGGGGCTCGGGAGATACGCAGTATTTT
abundance: many; v_gene: TRBV6-5; j_gene: TRBJ2-7; d_gene: NA; CDR3aa: CASRPNGGYEQYF; CDR3nt: TGTGCCAGCAGACCTAACGGGGGTTACGAGCAGTACTTC
abundance: NA; v_gene: TRBV6-5; j_gene: TRBJ1-1; d_gene: TRBD1; CDR3aa: CASSYTGDVEGTEAFF; CDR3nt: TGTGCCAGCAGTTACACAGGGGACGTCGAGGGCACTGAAGCTTTCTTT
abundance: many; v_gene: TRBV27; j_gene: TRBJ2-2; d_gene: NA; CDR3aa: CASRIEGITGELFF; CDR3nt: TGTGCCAGCAGAATAGAGGGTATTACCGGGGAGCTGTTTTTT
abundance: many; v_gene: TRBV6-5; j_gene: TRBJ2-2; d_gene: NA; CDR3aa: CASSYSGGAFDTGELFF; CDR3nt: TGTGCCAGCAGTTACAGTGGGGGGGCCTTTGACACCGGGGAGCTGTTTTTT
abundance: many; v_gene: TRBV6-2/TRBV6-3; j_gene: TRBJ1-1; d_gene: NA; CDR3aa: CASSQGQNTEAFF; CDR3nt: TGTGCCAGCAGCCAGGGACAGAACACTGAAGCTTTCTTT
abundance: NA; v_gene: TRBV6-1; j_gene: TRBJ2-7; d_gene: TRBD2; CDR3aa: CASSGDNPGLPSEQYF; CDR3nt: TGTGCCAGCAGTGGAGACAACCCGGGACTACCATCCGAGCAGTACTTC
abundance: NA; v_gene: TRBV28; j_gene: TRBJ1-2; d_gene: NA; CDR3aa: CASSLESGYGYTF; CDR3nt: TGTGCCAGCAGTTTGGAGTCTGGCTATGGCTACACCTTC
abundance: NA; v_gene: TRBV27; j_gene: TRBJ1-2; d_gene: NA; CDR3aa: CASRDGPANYGYTF; CDR3nt: TGTGCCAGCAGAGACGGCCCCGCCAACTATGGCTACACCTTC
abundance: NA; v_gene: TRBV28; j_gene: TRBJ2-3; d_gene: TRBD1; CDR3aa: CASSFDRGTDTQYF; CDR3nt: TGTGCCAGCAGCTTCGACAGGGGAACCGATACGCAGTATTTT
abundance: NA; v_gene: TRBV5-1; j_gene: TRBJ2-2; d_gene: NA; CDR3aa: CASRLVLDNTGELFF; CDR3nt: TGCGCCAGCCGCTTGGTACTAGACAACACCGGGGAGCTGTTTTTT
abundance: once; v_gene: TRBV20-1; j_gene: TRBJ1-1; d_gene: NA; CDR3aa: CSAEGGGGYNTEAFF; CDR3nt: TGCAGTGCCGAGGGGGGAGGAGGTTACAACACTGAAGCTTTCTTT
abundance: many; v_gene: TRBV29-1; j_gene: TRBJ2-5; d_gene: NA; CDR3aa: CSVDSSQETQYF; CDR3nt: TGCAGCGTTGATTCCAGCCAAGAGACCCAGTACTTC
abundance: many; v_gene: TRBV12-3/TRBV12-4; j_gene: TRBJ1-1; d_gene: NA; CDR3aa: CASSYYNTEAFF; CDR3nt: TGTGCCAGCAGTTATTATAACACTGAAGCTTTCTTT
abundance: many; v_gene: TRBV2; j_gene: TRBJ2-2; d_gene: NA; CDR3aa: CASSDVGELFF; CDR3nt: TGTGCCAGCAGTGATGTTGGGGAGCTGTTTTTT
abundance: NA; v_gene: TRBV10-3; j_gene: TRBJ2-7; d_gene: NA; CDR3aa: CAISDTYEQYF; CDR3nt: TGTGCCATCAGCGACACCTACGAGCAGTACTTC
abundance: many; v_gene: TRBV19; j_gene: TRBJ1-5; d_gene: NA; CDR3aa: CASRLDNYSNQPQHF; CDR3nt: TGTGCCAGTAGATTGGACAACTATAGCAATCAGCCCCAGCATTTT
abundance: many; v_gene: TRBV6-1; j_gene: TRBJ1-2; d_gene: NA; CDR3aa: CASDVSYGYTF; CDR3nt: TGTGCCAGCGACGTGTCCTATGGCTACACCTTC
abundance: NA; v_gene: TRBV20-1; j_gene: TRBJ2-5; d_gene: TRBD2; CDR3aa: CSAEGLAGAFKETQYF; CDR3nt: TGCAGTGCCGAGGGACTAGCGGGAGCCTTTAAAGAGACCCAGTACTTC
abundance: few; v_gene: TRBV6-2/TRBV6-3; j_gene: TRBJ2-5; d_gene: NA; CDR3aa: CASSYVYQETQYF; CDR3nt: TGTGCCAGCAGTTACGTGTACCAAGAGACCCAGTACTTC
abundance: many; v_gene: TRBV6-5; j_gene: TRBJ2-2; d_gene: TRBD1; CDR3aa: CASSNWDRGGGELFF; CDR3nt: TGTGCCAGCAGTAACTGGGACAGGGGGGGCGGGGAGCTGTTTTTT
abundance: NA; v_gene: TRBV20-1; j_gene: TRBJ1-5; d_gene: NA; CDR3aa: CSARDEEGVYSNQPQHF; CDR3nt: TGCAGTGCTAGAGATGAGGAGGGGGTTTATAGCAATCAGCCCCAGCATTTT
abundance: few; v_gene: TRBV6-1; j_gene: TRBJ1-2; d_gene: NA; CDR3aa: CASSDPRANYGYTF; CDR3nt: TGTGCCAGCAGTGACCCCAGGGCGAACTATGGCTACACCTTC
abundance: many; v_gene: TRBV11-1; j_gene: TRBJ2-2; d_gene: NA; CDR3aa: CASSLGGGRTGELFF; CDR3nt: TGTGCCAGCAGTCTTGGTGGGGGCAGAACCGGGGAGCTGTTTTTT
abundance: NA; v_gene: TRBV6-1; j_gene: TRBJ2-7; d_gene: NA; CDR3aa: CASTYLPREAGALEQYF; CDR3nt: TGTGCCAGCACCTACCTTCCGAGGGAAGCCGGGGCTCTCGAGCAGTACTTC
abundance: many; v_gene: TRBV12-3/TRBV12-4; j_gene: TRBJ2-7; d_gene: TRBD1; CDR3aa: CASSLDRGLEQYF; CDR3nt: TGTGCCAGCAGTTTAGACAGGGGGCTCGAGCAGTACTTC
abundance: NA; v_gene: TRBV19; j_gene: TRBJ1-2; d_gene: NA; CDR3aa: CASSMWQGGGYTF; CDR3nt: TGTGCCAGTAGTATGTGGCAGGGAGGCGGCTACACCTTC
abundance: NA; v_gene: TRBV29-1; j_gene: TRBJ1-5; d_gene: NA; CDR3aa: CSVGQGHNQPQHF; CDR3nt: TGCAGCGTTGGTCAGGGCCACAATCAGCCCCAGCATTTT
abundance: many; v_gene: TRBV20-1; j_gene: TRBJ2-7; d_gene: NA; CDR3aa: CSASGDSYEQYF; CDR3nt: TGCAGTGCTAGTGGGGACTCCTACGAGCAGTACTTC
abundance: many; v_gene: TRBV6-2/TRBV6-3; j_gene: TRBJ2-2; d_gene: NA; CDR3aa: CASSLTRAGSPMSGELFF; CDR3nt: TGTGCCAGCAGCCTTACCCGCGCAGGGTCCCCTATGTCCGGGGAGCTGTTTTTT
abundance: many; v_gene: TRBV2; j_gene: TRBJ2-2; d_gene: NA; CDR3aa: CASSEGTWDTGELFF; CDR3nt: TGTGCCAGCAGTGAAGGGACATGGGACACCGGGGAGCTGTTTTTT
abundance: NA; v_gene: TRBV6-5; j_gene: TRBJ1-2; d_gene: NA; CDR3aa: CASSYDSKETYGYTF; CDR3nt: TGTGCCAGCAGTTACGACAGTAAGGAGACCTATGGCTACACCTTC
abundance: many; v_gene: TRBV19; j_gene: TRBJ2-5; d_gene: TRBD2; CDR3aa: CASASGGAYQETQYF; CDR3nt: TGTGCCAGTGCAAGCGGGGGGGCCTACCAAGAGACCCAGTACTTC
abundance: few; v_gene: TRBV7-9; j_gene: TRBJ1-2; d_gene: NA; CDR3aa: CASGLGTYGYTF; CDR3nt: TGTGCCAGCGGACTAGGGACCTATGGCTACACCTTC
abundance: NA; v_gene: TRBV12-3/TRBV12-4; j_gene: TRBJ2-7; d_gene: NA; CDR3aa: CASSSTLGYEQYF; CDR3nt: TGTGCCAGCAGTTCGACTTTGGGCTACGAGCAGTACTTC
abundance: NA; v_gene: TRBV12-3/TRBV12-4; j_gene: TRBJ1-1; d_gene: NA; CDR3aa: CASSSRVWTEAFF; CDR3nt: TGTGCCAGCAGTTCCAGGGTGTGGACTGAAGCTTTCTTT
abundance: few; v_gene: TRBV30; j_gene: TRBJ1-5; d_gene: NA; CDR3aa: CAWSMESNQPQHF; CDR3nt: TGTGCCTGGAGTATGGAAAGCAATCAGCCCCAGCATTTT
abundance: many; v_gene: TRBV7-7; j_gene: TRBJ2-5; d_gene: NA; CDR3aa: CASSRDGPQETQYF; CDR3nt: TGTGCTAGCAGCCGGGACGGACCCCAAGAGACCCAGTACTTC
abundance: NA; v_gene: TRBV6-5; j_gene: TRBJ2-7; d_gene: TRBD2; CDR3aa: CASSYTSGRRYEQYF; CDR3nt: TGTGCCAGCAGTTACACTAGCGGGAGAAGATACGAGCAGTACTTC
abundance: many; v_gene: TRBV28; j_gene: TRBJ2-4; d_gene: TRBD1; CDR3aa: CASYGPTGDRDIQYF; CDR3nt: TGTGCCAGTTATGGCCCGACAGGGGATAGAGACATTCAGTACTTC
abundance: many; v_gene: TRBV12-3/TRBV12-4; j_gene: TRBJ1-5; d_gene: NA; CDR3aa: CASSPQGRGNQPQHF; CDR3nt: TGTGCCAGCAGCCCACAGGGCCGGGGCAATCAGCCCCAGCATTTT
abundance: once; v_gene: TRBV6-1; j_gene: TRBJ1-2; d_gene: TRBD1; CDR3aa: CASRSGQGGKGYTF; CDR3nt: TGTGCCAGCAGATCGGGACAGGGGGGGAAAGGCTACACCTTC
abundance: many; v_gene: TRBV10-2; j_gene: TRBJ2-5; d_gene: NA; CDR3aa: CASSETPNGETQYF; CDR3nt: TGCGCCAGCAGTGAGACACCGAACGGCGAGACCCAGTACTTC
abundance: NA; v_gene: TRBV11-1; j_gene: TRBJ2-7; d_gene: NA; CDR3aa: CASSPREDGHYEQYF; CDR3nt: TGTGCCAGCAGCCCCCGAGAGGACGGACACTACGAGCAGTACTTC
abundance: NA; v_gene: TRBV10-2; j_gene: TRBJ1-1; d_gene: TRBD1; CDR3aa: CASRTGQVYTDAFF; CDR3nt: TGCGCCAGCAGGACGGGACAGGTGTACACTGATGCTTTCTTT
abundance: once; v_gene: TRBV28; j_gene: TRBJ1-1; d_gene: NA; CDR3aa: CASGPVRQLNTEAFF; CDR3nt: TGTGCCAGCGGACCGGTTCGACAGTTGAACACTGAAGCTTTCTTT
abundance: many; v_gene: TRBV9; j_gene: TRBJ1-3; d_gene: TRBD1; CDR3aa: CASSADGTAGNTIYF; CDR3nt: TGTGCCAGCAGCGCAGATGGGACAGCTGGAAACACCATATATTTT
abundance: NA; v_gene: TRBV2; j_gene: TRBJ2-2; d_gene: NA; CDR3aa: CASLSARRDTGELFF; CDR3nt: TGTGCCAGCCTCTCCGCGCGCAGGGACACCGGGGAGCTGTTTTTT
abundance: NA; v_gene: TRBV7-9; j_gene: TRBJ1-5; d_gene: NA; CDR3aa: CASSYGLQPQHF; CDR3nt: TGTGCCAGCAGCTACGGGCTTCAGCCCCAGCATTTT
abundance: many; v_gene: TRBV20-1; j_gene: TRBJ1-5; d_gene: NA; CDR3aa: CSAPTGPGQPQHF; CDR3nt: TGCAGTGCTCCGACAGGCCCCGGCCAGCCCCAGCATTTT
abundance: few; v_gene: TRBV6-2/TRBV6-3; j_gene: TRBJ1-5; d_gene: NA; CDR3aa: CASSHPRGGARSPQPQHF; CDR3nt: TGTGCCAGCAGCCATCCCAGGGGAGGGGCGAGGTCGCCTCAGCCCCAGCATTTT
abundance: few; v_gene: TRBV7-6; j_gene: TRBJ2-2; d_gene: NA; CDR3aa: CASTPTGGHANTGELFF; CDR3nt: TGTGCCAGCACCCCAACCGGGGGGCACGCGAACACCGGGGAGCTGTTTTTT
abundance: NA; v_gene: TRBV20-1; j_gene: TRBJ2-5; d_gene: TRBD1; CDR3aa: CSASRTGAYQETQYF; CDR3nt: TGCAGTGCTTCGAGGACAGGGGCATACCAAGAGACCCAGTACTTC
abundance: NA; v_gene: TRBV29-1; j_gene: TRBJ1-5; d_gene: TRBD1; CDR3aa: CSVIQGGNQPQHF; CDR3nt: TGCAGCGTGATACAGGGGGGTAATCAGCCCCAGCATTTT
abundance: many; v_gene: TRBV10-3; j_gene: TRBJ2-7; d_gene: NA; CDR3aa: CAISQDRAGEQYF; CDR3nt: TGTGCCATCAGTCAGGACCGAGCCGGCGAGCAGTACTTC